Listed below are T cell receptor beta chains from one sample, sequenced in a study of regulatory T cells in long-lasting Graves disease. TCRdb re-called the multiplex PCR reads with MiXCR, one entry per CDR3 protein. There are approximately 390,000 distinct CDR3 sequences in the sample; around 15% occur only once, and roughly 21% lies in the top ten. In addition, the sample was reused for a study of T cells in Graves' hyperthyroidism and ophthalmopathy.

The material sequenced was peripheral blood mononuclear cells (PBMCs), taken at new diagnosis, from a patient treated with antithyroid drugs. These receptors originate from a young woman with Graves disease. CDR3s leave out the opening cysteine and the closing phenylalanine or tryptophan. Fields, in order: D gene, clone size, V gene, J gene, CDR3 protein. The D gene is left open where the match is weak. The size field is filled for only some rows; it gives once, few, many or a size class.

>TRBD1|many|TRBV6-2/TRBV6-3|TRBJ2-7
ASSPLGQGPGEQY
>TRBD1|.|TRBV29-1|TRBJ1-5
SVRGQGARQPQH
>.|.|TRBV2|TRBJ1-5
ASRSGAGARNQPQH
>.|many|TRBV11-2|TRBJ1-3
ASSLRGPTGDTIY
>.|many|TRBV6-1|TRBJ1-2
ASRKQGGSYGYT
>.|many|TRBV5-1|TRBJ2-7
ASSDGQSVSYEQY
>.|.|TRBV29-1|TRBJ1-3
SVFVGNTIY
>.|many|TRBV7-3|TRBJ2-3
ASSLDGGRTDTQY
>.|many|TRBV30|TRBJ2-1
AWSQGHAEQF
>.|.|TRBV15|TRBJ2-2
ATSREGSGDWNTGELF
>TRBD2|.|TRBV9|TRBJ2-3
ASSAAGGPPDTQY
>TRBD1|few|TRBV9|TRBJ1-1
ASSVSVGRGLSAEAF
>.|many|TRBV6-1|TRBJ2-1
ASRTLRGGLYNEQF
>TRBD2|many|TRBV2|TRBJ2-1
ASSEPSGRLSGQF
>TRBD2|few|TRBV7-9|TRBJ2-5
ASSWEAGGSYQETQY
>.|many|TRBV7-2|TRBJ2-5
ASSLGFSRDQETQY
>TRBD1|many|TRBV10-3|TRBJ2-2
AISTGTGAGELF
>TRBD1|.|TRBV9|TRBJ1-2
ASSVGDRGYGYT
>.|many|TRBV5-1|TRBJ2-1
ASSLVSNSNEQF
>.|few|TRBV9|TRBJ2-7
ASSVSPGSFGRSNDEQY
>.|.|TRBV28|TRBJ1-5
ASSDLTQPQH
>TRBD1|.|TRBV29-1|TRBJ2-1
SVETDRAYEQF
>.|many|TRBV18|TRBJ1-6
ASSPLRQENSPLH
>.|many|TRBV7-8|TRBJ2-7
ASSSARISTYEQY
>.|few|TRBV30|TRBJ1-4
AWRLWDMNEKLF
>.|many|TRBV12-3/TRBV12-4|TRBJ1-2
ASSPTGSYGYT